These 18 T cell receptor beta chains were all obtained from the same sample, sequenced in a study of blood T cell repertoires in COVID-19. The protocol was immunoSEQ multiplex PCR, while the TCRdb copy is restricted to in-frame clones and leaves out a portion. The top ten hold about 28% of the sample, which has more than 45,000 clones, around 90% seen once. Sequencing was performed on peripheral blood. These receptors originate from a human donor in a cohort sampled during active COVID-19.

The chain carries TRBV7-9 and TRBJ1-2; tentative D call: TRBD1 (5 bases). With 1 base removed from V and 0 bases from J, the gap between germline ends came to 6 bases. The germline gives CDR1 SEHNR, CDR2 FQNEAQ (reference sequence). The CDR3 runs to 14 residues. The CDR3 is CASSLEGANYGYTF. DNA for the CDR3: TGTGCCAGCAGCTTAGAAGGGGCTAACTATGGCTACACCTTC. The full variable domain, its missing parts supplied by reference TRBV7-9 and TRBJ1-2, is DTGVSQNPRHKITKRGQNVTFRCDPISEHNRLYWYRQTLGQGPEFLTYFQNEAQLEKSRLLSDRFSAERPKGSFSTLEIQRTEQGDSAMYLCASSLEGANYGYTFGSGTRLTVV.

The chain is built from TRBV30 and TRBJ1-5, with D possibly being TRBD1 (5 bases). The CDR3 is 13 residues long. The germline CDR1 and CDR2 sequences are GTSNPN and SVGIG (reference sequence). Trimming took off 3 bases at V and 7 bases at J, with 13 bases between the two ends. This CDR3 reads CAWSGQGAQPQHF. Written as DNA, the CDR3 is TGTGCCTGGAGCGGGCAGGGCGCCCAGCCCCAGCATTTT.

This rearrangement joins TRBV19 to TRBJ1-1; TRBD1 is a possible D gene (5 bases). The CDR3 runs to 17 residues. The germline V gene encodes CDR1 LNHDA and CDR2 SQIVND (reference sequence). V gave up 1 base and J gave up 2 bases, with 17 bases separating them. The CDR3 loop is CASSIAEKRQGNTEAFF. CDR3 bases: TGTGCCAGTAGTATAGCTGAGAAAAGGCAGGGTAACACTGAAGCTTTCTTT.

This clone was observed a single time. This chain joins TRBV30 and TRBJ2-5; 11 bases are a match to TRBD2. The CDR3 length is 13 residues. Losses at the gene ends were 3 bases for V and 9 bases for J; bases not matched to a gene: 6. Germline V lookup: CDR1 GTSNPN, CDR2 SVGIG (reference sequence). The CDR3 DNA sequence: TGTGCCTGGAGGACTAGCGGGGCTACGCCCCAGTACTTC. This codes for CAWRTSGATPQYF. Drawing the rest from reference TRBV30 and TRBJ2-5, the complete variable domain is SQTIHQWPATLVQPVGSPLSLECTVEGTSNPNLYWYRQAAGRGLQLLFYSVGIGQISSEVPQNLSASRPQDRQFILSSKKLLLSDSGFYLCAWRTSGATPQYFGPGTRLLVL.

V usage is TRBV6-6 and J usage is TRBJ2-7, with 12 bases lining up with TRBD1. Germline lookup yields CDR1 MNHNY and CDR2 SVGAGI (reference sequence). V trimming: 5 bases; J trimming: 5 bases; junction bases outside the gene matches: 7. The CDR3 runs 15 residues. The CDR3 protein is CASSPPGQGAHEQYF. The CDR3 bases are TGTGCCAGCAGTCCGCCGGGACAGGGGGCACACGAGCAGTACTTC.

This clone occurred a few times. The chain combines TRBV21-1 with TRBJ2-1; the table's D call, TRBD1, was not checked against the DNA. TRBV21-1 represents a pseudogene. The CDR3 has 14 amino acids. The CDR3 nucleotides are TGTGCCAGCAGCAAAGGGGGACAGGGCCATGAGCAGTTCTTC. Translating gives CASSKGGQGHEQFF.

The J gene is TRBJ1-1, the V gene TRBV28; D uncertain. This CDR3 is 13 amino acids long. Looked up from germline, CDR1 is MDHEN and CDR2 is SYDVKM. Trimming cost V 5 bases and J 4 bases, with 11 bases left between them. The CDR3 loop reads CASSAPGSTEAFF. The CDR3 bases are TGTGCCAGCAGTGCCCCAGGTAGCACTGAAGCTTTCTTT.

The chain combines TRBV5-1 with TRBJ1-6; 7 bases agree with TRBD1. The CDR3 has 16 residues. Looked up from germline, CDR1 is SGHRS and CDR2 is YFSETQ. J gave up 13 bases and V 2 bases, and 15 bases lay outside the gene matches. This chain's CDR3 is CASSLKTGTEQSPLHF. Here the CDR3 DNA reads TGCGCCAGCAGCTTAAAGACGGGGACAGAGCAGTCTCCCCTCCACTTT. Together with reference TRBV5-1 and TRBJ1-6, the CDR3 gives the full variable domain: KAGVTQTPRYLIKTRGQQVTLSCSPISGHRSVSWYQQTPGQGLQFLFEYFSETQRNKGNFPGRFSGRQFSNSRSEMNVSTLELGDSALYLCASSLKTGTEQSPLHFGNGTRLTVT.

The chain has TRBV5-1 and TRBJ1-2; 8 bases fit TRBD1. Germline V gives CDR1 SGHRS, CDR2 YFSETQ. J was trimmed by 8 bases and V by 5 bases; bases with no gene match: 11. This CDR3 contains 14 residues. CDR3: CASSAGGAVQGYTF. CDR3 in DNA: TGCGCCAGCAGTGCAGGGGGCGCGGTTCAGGGCTACACCTTC.

The genes are TRBV6-2 or TRBV6-3 and TRBJ1-6, with 7 bases lining up with TRBD1. Germline loops: CDR1 MNHEY, CDR2 SVGEGT. There are 16 residues in the CDR3. J was trimmed by 0 bases and V by 7 bases; bases with no gene match: 6. This CDR3 reads CASTPDRSSYNSPLHF. CDR3 DNA: TGTGCCAGCACCCCGGACAGGAGCTCCTATAATTCACCCCTCCACTTT.

J is TRBJ2-6 and V is TRBV5-1, with 8 nucleotides matching TRBD1. Germline lookup yields CDR1 SGHRS and CDR2 YFSETQ. Trimming cost V 0 bases and J 0 bases; bases outside gene matches: 5. The CDR3 is 18 residues long. CDR3 DNA sequence: TGCGCCAGCAGCTTGGCCGGGACAGGTATCTCTGGGGCCAACGTCCTGACTTTC. This encodes CASSLAGTGISGANVLTF.

This chain joins TRBV11-2 and TRBJ2-3; a weak D match, TRBD1 (5 bases). Deletions cut 2 bases from V and 6 bases from J, with 12 bases between. There are 14 residues in the CDR3. Germline CDR1 SGHAT, CDR2 FQNNGV. The CDR3 region has the DNA TGTGCCAGCAGCTTACTAAGGGGTGGGGATACGCAGTATTTT. It codes for CASSLLRGGDTQYF.

V gene TRBV29-1 combines with J gene TRBJ1-2; D might be TRBD1 (6 bases). The V and J ends lost 7 bases and 2 bases respectively, with 14 bases between them. Per the germline V gene, CDR1 is SQVTM and CDR2 is ANQGSEA. This CDR3 is 13 amino acids long. CDR3 sequence (DNA): TGCAGCGCCCGACAGACAGGAAACTATGGCTACACCTTC. Its protein is CSARQTGNYGYTF.

This clone appeared a single time. The J gene is TRBJ1-5, the V gene TRBV29-1, with D possibly being TRBD1 (6 bases). V lost 4 bases and J lost 4, with 23 bases in between. This CDR3 has 17 residues. CDR1 and CDR2 (germline): SQVTM, ANQGSEA. This chain's CDR3 is CSVAVAAGPRGNQPQHF. CDR3 in DNA: TGCAGCGTTGCTGTCGCGGCAGGCCCAAGGGGGAATCAGCCCCAGCATTTT.

The chain links TRBV28 to TRBJ2-7, with 7 nucleotides matching TRBD2. The V gene's germline CDR1 is MDHEN and CDR2 SYDVKM. With 3 bases clipped from V and 5 bases from J, the junction kept 13 bases outside the gene matches. There are 16 residues in the CDR3. The CDR3 nucleotides are TGTGCCAGCAGTTTCCCCCTGGGGCGGGGGAACCACGAGCAGTACTTC. As protein: CASSFPLGRGNHEQYF.

The rearrangement joins TRBV9 to TRBJ1-5, with 9 bases fitting TRBD1. There are 14 residues in the CDR3. V trimming: 4 bases; J trimming: 4 bases; junction bases outside the gene matches: 3. Germline V CDR1 and CDR2: SGDLS, YYNGEE. CDR3 region: CASSTGTGNQPQHF. The CDR3, as DNA: TGTGCCAGCAGCACCGGGACAGGGAATCAGCCCCAGCATTTT.

The J gene is TRBJ2-3, the V gene TRBV6-5; D perhaps matches TRBD2 (5 bases). V gave up 6 bases and J gave up 4 bases, with 14 bases separating them. In germline, CDR1 is MNHEY, CDR2 SVGAGI. This CDR3 comprises 14 residues. The CDR3 here is CASRPKGRADTQYF. CDR3 in DNA: TGTGCCAGCAGACCAAAAGGGCGGGCAGATACGCAGTATTTT.

The chain couples TRBV7-2 to TRBJ2-3, with TRBD1 matching over 9 bases. CDR3 length: 16 residues. Trimming took 3 bases from V and 2 from J; bases not matched to a gene: 6. CDR1 and CDR2 (germline): SGHTA, FQGNSA. The DNA of the CDR3 is TGTGCCAGCAGCTTGGCCGGGACAGGGATCACAGATACGCAGTATTTT. It codes for CASSLAGTGITDTQYF. The full variable domain, its missing parts supplied by reference TRBV7-2 and TRBJ2-3, is GAGVSQSPSNKVTEKGKDVELRCDPISGHTALYWYRQSLGQGLEFLIYFQGNSAPDKSGLPSDRFSAERTGGSVSTLTIQRTQQEDSAVYLCASSLAGTGITDTQYFGPGTRLTVL.